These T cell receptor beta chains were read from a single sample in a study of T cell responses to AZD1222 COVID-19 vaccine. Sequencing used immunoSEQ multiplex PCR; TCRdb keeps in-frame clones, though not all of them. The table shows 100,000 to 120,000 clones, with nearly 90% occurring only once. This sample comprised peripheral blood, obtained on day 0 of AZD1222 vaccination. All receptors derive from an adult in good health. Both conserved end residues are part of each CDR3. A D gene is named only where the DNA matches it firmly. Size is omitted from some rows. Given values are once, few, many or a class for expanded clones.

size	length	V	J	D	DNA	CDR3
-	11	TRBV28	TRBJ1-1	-	TGTGCCAGCAGTTTGGGGCTTGAAGCTTTCTTT	CASSLGLEAFF
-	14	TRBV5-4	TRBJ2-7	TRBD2	TGTGCCAGCCATACGGGGGGAGGGACCCACGAGCAGTACTTC	CASHTGGGTHEQYF
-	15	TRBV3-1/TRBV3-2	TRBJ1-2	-	TGTGCCAGCAGCCAAGATACGGACAGATGGTATGGCTACACCTTC	CASSQDTDRWYGYTF
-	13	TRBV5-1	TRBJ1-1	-	TGCGCCAGCAGCTTTGGGTTAAACACTGAAGCTTTCTTT	CASSFGLNTEAFF
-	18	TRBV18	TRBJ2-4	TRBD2	TGTGCCAGCTCACCTCCCGGGACTAGCGGGTTAGCCAAAAACATTCAGTACTTC	CASSPPGTSGLAKNIQYF
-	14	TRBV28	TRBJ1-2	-	TGTGCCAGCACCGTCCCCCGGGGTAACTATGGCTACACCTTC	CASTVPRGNYGYTF
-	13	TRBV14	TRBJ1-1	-	TGTGCCAGCAGCGCAACAGCGAACACTGAAGCTTTCTTT	CASSATANTEAFF
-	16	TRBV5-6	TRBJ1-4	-	TGTGCCAGCAGCTTGGCCCTCACAGCGGGTAATGAAAAACTGTTTTTT	CASSLALTAGNEKLFF
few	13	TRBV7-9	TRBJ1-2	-	TGTGCCAGCAGCTTAGAAGTGCCAGGTGGCTACACCTTC	CASSLEVPGGYTF
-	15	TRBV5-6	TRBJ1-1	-	TGTGCCAGCAGCTACCGTTTGATAATGAACACTGAAGCTTTCTTT	CASSYRLIMNTEAFF
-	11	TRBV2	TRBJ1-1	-	TGTGCCAGCAGTGGGTACAGAACAGCTTTCTTT	CASSGYRTAFF
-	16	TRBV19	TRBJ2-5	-	TGTGCCAGTAGTACGGTGGGGGGACTTCCTCAAGAGACCCAGTACTTC	CASSTVGGLPQETQYF
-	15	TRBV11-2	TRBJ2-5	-	TGTGCCAGCAGCTTAGAGGTCGGACGACAAGAGACCCAGTACTTC	CASSLEVGRQETQYF
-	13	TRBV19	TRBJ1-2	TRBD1	TGTGCCAGTAAGAAGAGGCAGGGGGCGGGCTACACCTTC	CASKKRQGAGYTF
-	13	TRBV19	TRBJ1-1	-	TGTGCCACCCGATTGGCCGTGGACACTGAAGCTTTCTTT	CATRLAVDTEAFF
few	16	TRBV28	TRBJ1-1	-	TGTGCCAGCAGTTTTAGGCAGAGCAGCTTTAACACTGAAGCTTTCTTT	CASSFRQSSFNTEAFF
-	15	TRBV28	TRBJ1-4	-	TGTGCCAGCACCTCATTGGGGCAGGGGAATGAAAAACTGTTTTTT	CASTSLGQGNEKLFF
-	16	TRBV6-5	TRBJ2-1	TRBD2	TGTGCCAGCAGTTACTCTAGCGGGGGGACTTACAATGAGCAGTTCTTC	CASSYSSGGTYNEQFF
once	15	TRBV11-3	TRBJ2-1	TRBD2	TGTGCCAGCAGCTTAGGACTAGCGGGACGGGATGAGCAGTTCTTC	CASSLGLAGRDEQFF
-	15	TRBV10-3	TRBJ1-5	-	TGTGCCATCAGTTCCGATCCTTGGGGCAATCAGCCCCAGCATTTT	CAISSDPWGNQPQHF
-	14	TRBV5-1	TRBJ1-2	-	TGCGCCAGCAGCTTGGGTGCCAGGGGAGATGGCTACACCTTC	CASSLGARGDGYTF
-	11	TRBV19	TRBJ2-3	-	TGTGCCAGTAGTATTCAAGATACGCAGTATTTT	CASSIQDTQYF
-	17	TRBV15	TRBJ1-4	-	TGTGCCACCAGCAGAGATGAAACGGCAGCAACTAATGAAAAACTGTTTTTT	CATSRDETAATNEKLFF
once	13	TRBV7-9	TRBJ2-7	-	TGTGCCAGCAGCTTAGTAGCCTTCGGGGAGCAGTACTTC	CASSLVAFGEQYF
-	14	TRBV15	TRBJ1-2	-	TGTGCCACCAGCAGAGATCCGGGTAGCTATGGCTACACCTTC	CATSRDPGSYGYTF
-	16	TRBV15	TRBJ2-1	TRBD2	TGTGCCACCAGCAGAGTCGGCGGGGGGATTACCAATGAGCAGTTCTTC	CATSRVGGGITNEQFF
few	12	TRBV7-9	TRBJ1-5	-	TGTGCCAGCAGCTTTAGGGATCAGCCCCAGCATTTT	CASSFRDQPQHF
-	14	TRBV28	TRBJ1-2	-	TGTGCCAGCCTAGTTGGAAGAGGTTACGATGGCTACACCTTC	CASLVGRGYDGYTF
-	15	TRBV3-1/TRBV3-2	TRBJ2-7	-	TGTGCCAGCAGCCAAGTTTTGGATGAAGGCCACGAGCAGTACTTC	CASSQVLDEGHEQYF
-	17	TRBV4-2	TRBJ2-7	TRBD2	TGTGCCAGCAGCCAAGATCAAGGAGTAGCGGGAGTCTACGAGCAGTACTTC	CASSQDQGVAGVYEQYF
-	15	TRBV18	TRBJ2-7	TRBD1	TGTGCCAGCTCACCGCCGGGACAGGGGGGTTACGAGCAGTACTTC	CASSPPGQGGYEQYF
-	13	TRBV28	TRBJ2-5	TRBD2	TGTGCCAGCAGGCCGGGAGGGCTGGAGACCCAGTACTTC	CASRPGGLETQYF
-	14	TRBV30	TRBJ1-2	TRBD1	TGTGCCTGGAGTGACGGGACAGGGATCCAGGGATACACCTTC	CAWSDGTGIQGYTF
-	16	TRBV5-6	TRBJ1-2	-	TGTGCCAGCAGCTACGTGACAGGACCCCCAAACTATGGCTACACCTTC	CASSYVTGPPNYGYTF
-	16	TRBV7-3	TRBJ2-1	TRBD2	TGTGCCAGCAGCTTAAGGCGGGGGGACTCCTACAATGAGCAGTTCTTC	CASSLRRGDSYNEQFF
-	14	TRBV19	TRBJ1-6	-	TGTGCCAGTAGATCCGGTGGATCTAATTCACCCCTCCACTTT	CASRSGGSNSPLHF
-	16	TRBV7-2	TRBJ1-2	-	TGTGCCAGCAGCCAAGGGGGGGAGAAATCTAACTATGGCTACACCTTC	CASSQGGEKSNYGYTF
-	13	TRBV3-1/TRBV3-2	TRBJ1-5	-	TGTGCCAGCAGCCAAGGGGTAAACCAGCCCCAGCATTTT	CASSQGVNQPQHF
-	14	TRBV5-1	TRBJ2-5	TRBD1	TGCGCCAGCAGCGCGACAGGGACGGGCGAGACCCAGTACTTC	CASSATGTGETQYF
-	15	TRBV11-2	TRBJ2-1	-	TGTGCCAGCAGCTTATCTCGGGGATCCTACAATGAGCAGTTCTTC	CASSLSRGSYNEQFF
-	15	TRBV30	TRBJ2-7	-	TGTGCCTGGAACCCCCTAGACAGCCACTCCTACGAGCAGTACTTC	CAWNPLDSHSYEQYF
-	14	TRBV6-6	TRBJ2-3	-	TGTGCCAGCAGTTACTCATCTAGCACAGATACGCAGTATTTT	CASSYSSSTDTQYF
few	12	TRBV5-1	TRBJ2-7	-	TGCGCCAGCAGCTTGTTCGGGGGCGAGCAGTACTTC	CASSLFGGEQYF
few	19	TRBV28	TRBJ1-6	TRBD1	TGTGCCAGCAGTTTTTACCCGGGACAGGCCAGCTCCTATAATTCACCCCTCCACTTT	CASSFYPGQASSYNSPLHF
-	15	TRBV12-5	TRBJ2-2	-	TGTGCTAGTGGTCTAAGCATCTCGAACACCGGGGAGCTGTTTTTT	CASGLSISNTGELFF
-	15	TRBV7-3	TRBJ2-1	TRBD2	TGTGCCAGCAGCCTAGGCGGGAGTGGATCCAATGAGCAGTTCTTC	CASSLGGSGSNEQFF
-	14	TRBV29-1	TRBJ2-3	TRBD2	TGCAGCATTCTCCGCGGGAGGGCTGCAGATACGCAGTATTTT	CSILRGRAADTQYF
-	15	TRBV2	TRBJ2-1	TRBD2	TGTGCCAGCAGTGCTCCTAGCGGGACGGGAAGTGAGCAGTTCTTC	CASSAPSGTGSEQFF
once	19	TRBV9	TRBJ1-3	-	TGTGCCAGCAGCCCCGGAGGGGGGCTGGCTTCTTCATCTGGAAACACCATATATTTT	CASSPGGGLASSSGNTIYF
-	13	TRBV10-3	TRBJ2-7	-	TGTGCCACCAAGGGCTACCCGTGGGGCGAGCAGTACTTC	CATKGYPWGEQYF
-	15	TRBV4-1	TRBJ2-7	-	TGCGCCAGCAGCCAAGGGGTAGGGAAAACCTACGAGCAGTACTTC	CASSQGVGKTYEQYF
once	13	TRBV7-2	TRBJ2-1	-	TGTGCCAGCAGCTTAGCGGGCGTCGCGAGAGCGTTCTTC	CASSLAGVARAFF
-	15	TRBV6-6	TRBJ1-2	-	TGTGCCAGCAGTACCCTTTCGACAGCCAACTATGGCTACACCTTC	CASSTLSTANYGYTF
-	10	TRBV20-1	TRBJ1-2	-	TGCAGTGCTCAGAGGGATGGCTACACCTTC	CSAQRDGYTF
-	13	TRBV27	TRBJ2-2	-	TGTGCCAGCAGTTCCCCCGGGGACGGGGAGCTGTTTTTT	CASSSPGDGELFF
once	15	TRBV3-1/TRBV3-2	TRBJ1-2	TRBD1	TGTGCCAGCAGCCAAACGGACAGGTCCAACTATGGCTACACCTTC	CASSQTDRSNYGYTF